This T cell receptor beta chain was recorded in a study of regulatory T cells in long-lasting Graves disease. About the study: New Graves' disease cases had less than 3 months of antithyroid drugs. Study-level findings and limits: Persistent Graves' patients showed less TCR diversity than newly diagnosed patients showed.

Time point specified: newly diagnosed GD, antithyroid drugs for less than 3 months. PBMC RNA served as the TCR library source. CDR3 regions were amplified by Arm-PCR using iRepertoire HTBI primers to build TCR beta libraries. TCRdb redid the calling of the multiplex PCR reads with MiXCR, one entry per CDR3 protein. Of over 400,000 distinct CDR3 sequences in the sample, roughly 15% were seen once. CDR1 is WNHNN, CDR2 SYGVQD, per germline (reference sequence). The CDR3 runs to 17 residues. This clonotype occurred a few times. The antigen is undetermined. At one end the junction does not follow the germline gene, possibly because of a read error. In addition, the sample was reused for a study of T cells in Graves' hyperthyroidism and ophthalmopathy. From that paper: The model's output predicted ophthalmopathy at a median of roughly 6 months prior to onset.

The specimen was peripheral blood mononuclear cells (PBMCs), collected at new diagnosis, from a patient treated with antithyroid drugs. V is TRBV10-1 and J is TRBJ2-3; TRBD2 matches 9 bases. The TCR sequence derives from a woman between 45 and 60 years old with Graves disease. CDR3 region: CANSARGAGGLADTQYF. The CDR3 bases are TGCGCCAACAGTGCCCGAGGAGCGGGAGGATTGGCAGATACGCAGTATTTT.